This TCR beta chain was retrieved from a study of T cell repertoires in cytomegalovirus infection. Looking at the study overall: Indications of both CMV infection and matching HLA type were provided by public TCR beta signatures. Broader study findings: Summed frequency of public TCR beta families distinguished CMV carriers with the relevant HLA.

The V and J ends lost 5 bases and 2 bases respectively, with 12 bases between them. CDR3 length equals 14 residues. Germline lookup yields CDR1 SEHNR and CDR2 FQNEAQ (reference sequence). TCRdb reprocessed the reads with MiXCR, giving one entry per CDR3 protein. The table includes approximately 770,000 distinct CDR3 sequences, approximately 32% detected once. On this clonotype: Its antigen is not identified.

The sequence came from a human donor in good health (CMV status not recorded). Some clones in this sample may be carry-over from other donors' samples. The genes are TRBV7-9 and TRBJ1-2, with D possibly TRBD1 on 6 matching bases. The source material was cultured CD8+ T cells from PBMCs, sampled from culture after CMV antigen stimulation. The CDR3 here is CASSPGQPNYGYTF. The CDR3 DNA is TGTGCCAGCAGCCCAGGACAGCCGAACTATGGCTACACCTTC.